The T cell receptor beta chain under discussion was sequenced for a study of T cell changes during pregnancy in multiple sclerosis. TCRdb's table, derived via immunoSEQ multiplex PCR, lists solely in-frame clones and lacks some. The sample has some 49,000 clones; roughly 90% are singletons. Sample: peripheral blood, taken after pregnancy. This TCR derives from a female donor in good health, enrolled as a control in a pregnancy study.

The CDR3 DNA follows: TGTGCCACCAAACAGGGGGCTAAGGACTATGGCTACACCTTC. This translates into CATKQGAKDYGYTF. V gene TRBV6-1 combines with J gene TRBJ1-2, with TRBD1 matching 9 bases. Germline V gene sequence: CDR1 MNHNS, CDR2 SASEGT. The trim removed 10 bases at V and 3 bases at J, leaving 9 bases unmatched. The length of the CDR3 is 14 residues.